The 3 T cell receptor beta chains below all came from one sample that was sequenced in a study of T cell repertoires in cytomegalovirus infection. TCRdb ran MiXCR on the reads and lists one entry per CDR3 protein. The table shows roughly 110,000 distinct CDR3 sequences, with 30% to 35% occurring only once. No cognate antigen is known for these TCRs. Here the sequenced sample was CD8+ T cells from cultured PBMCs, taken from culture after CMV antigen stimulation. The receptors were gathered from a human donor in good health (CMV status not recorded). Some clones in this sample may be carry-over from other donors' samples.

This sequence joins TRBV4-1 and TRBJ1-2, with 8 bases that match TRBD1. With V trimmed by 0 bases and J by 8 bases, 11 bases remained unmatched. Germline V gives CDR1 MGHRA, CDR2 YSYEKL. The CDR3 loop spans 16 amino acids. CDR3 sequence reads: CASSQEGGQGAPGYTF. The DNA of the CDR3 is TGCGCCAGCAGCCAAGAGGGAGGGCAGGGGGCGCCCGGCTACACCTTC.

The rearrangement links TRBV4-1 to TRBJ1-4; D perhaps matches TRBD1 (6 bases). Trimming cost V 0 bases and J 8 bases, with 16 bases left between them. The CDR3 loop spans 16 amino acids. Germline CDR1 MGHRA, CDR2 YSYEKL. This CDR3 is CASSQDPQGLREKLFF. Here the CDR3 DNA reads TGCGCCAGCAGCCAAGATCCACAGGGTTTACGAGAAAAACTGTTTTTT.

This clonotype appeared many times. V gene TRBV7-2 combines with J gene TRBJ2-7, with D perhaps matching TRBD1 or TRBD2 (5 bases each). Germline V gene lookup returns CDR1 SGHTA and CDR2 FQGNSA. This CDR3 is 15 amino acids long. V shed 4 bases and J shed 0 bases, with 13 bases lying between them. The CDR3 coding sequence is TGTGCCAGCAGCTGGGGGACGGCTAGCTCCTACGAGCAGTACTTC. Translation: CASSWGTASSYEQYF.